These 20 T cell receptor beta chains were sequenced from one sample in a study of T-cell memory formation after mild COVID-19. MiXCR, applied by TCRdb to the 5' RACE reads, yields one record per CDR3 protein. This repertoire shows some 200,000 distinct CDR3 sequences, roughly a fifth found once; its top ten account for roughly 24%. Source material: PBMCs or a T cell subset sorted from them (not recorded which). These receptors were taken from an adult woman who had mild COVID-19 (a few samples of this study predate the infection). Cell type and time point are not known.

The chain couples TRBV12-3 or TRBV12-4 to TRBJ2-3, with D possibly called TRBD1 or TRBD2 (5 bases each). The CDR3 sequence is 15 residues long. V shed 2 bases and J shed 3 bases, with 12 bases lying between them. The CDR3 DNA reads as TGTGCCAGCAGTTTATGGGGGTTTCGGACAGATACGCAGTATTTT. Protein product: CASSLWGFRTDTQYF.

This clonotype showed up just a few times. The rearrangement joins TRBV20-1 to TRBJ1-5; D is possibly TRBD1 (6 bases). The CDR3 spans 16 residues. CDR1 is DFQATT, CDR2 SNEGSKA, per germline (reference sequence). Between the trimmed V and J ends, which lost 0 bases and 0 bases, there was a span of 12 bases. The CDR3: CSARDISDSSNQPQHF. Here the CDR3 DNA reads TGCAGTGCTAGAGATATTTCGGACAGTAGCAATCAGCCCCAGCATTTT.

This clonotype was recorded a few times. V is TRBV5-5 and J is TRBJ2-3, with D tentatively TRBD1 or TRBD2 (5 bases each). CDR3 length: 15 residues. Germline CDR1 is SGHKS and CDR2 is YYEKEE (reference sequence). Trimming took off 4 bases at V and 3 bases at J, with 15 bases between the two ends. CDR3 DNA: TGTGCCAGCAGCCTGGGGGAGAGCGAAACAGATACGCAGTATTTT. Its translation is CASSLGESETDTQYF.

The J gene is TRBJ2-1, the V gene TRBV29-1; perhaps D is TRBD1 or TRBD2 (5 bases each). The CDR3 consists of 16 residues. The germline gives CDR1 SQVTM, CDR2 ANQGSEA. V gave up 0 bases and J gave up 6 bases, with 18 bases separating them. CDR3 coding DNA: TGCAGCGTTGAAGATGCCGGGACGTCCCTTTCCAATGAGCAGTTCTTC. It translates to CSVEDAGTSLSNEQFF.

This chain connects TRBV4-1 to TRBJ2-7; D gene ambiguous. The V end was cut by 2 bases, the J end by 5 bases, with 13 bases between. This CDR3 contains 14 residues. Germline CDR1 MGHRA, CDR2 YSYEKL. CDR3 amino acids: CASSQNIAEDEQYF. The CDR3 DNA reads TGCGCCAGCAGCCAAAACATTGCCGAGGACGAGCAGTACTTC.

This clonotype came up a few times. A read error may produce the germline difference seen at one junction end. The chain has TRBV7-3 and TRBJ2-1; the D is unclear. The germline V gene has CDR1 SGHTA and CDR2 FQGTGA. This CDR3 has 16 residues. CDR3 amino acids: CASTLFLETSYNEQFF. The DNA for the CDR3 is TGTGCCAGCACCTTATTCTTGGAGACCTCCTACAATGAGCAGTTCTTC.

V usage is TRBV12-3 or TRBV12-4 and J usage is TRBJ1-5; D is possibly TRBD1 (6 bases). The CDR3 totals 17 residues. V gave up 4 bases and J gave up 2 bases, with 18 bases separating them. Written as DNA, the CDR3 is TGTGCCAGCAGTTCCATAGCGGGAGAGGGGGGCAATCAGCCCCAGCATTTT. Its protein product is CASSSIAGEGGNQPQHF.

This chain links TRBV7-2 with TRBJ1-5, with a weak D call TRBD1 (6 bases). V lost 5 bases to trimming and J lost 1 base, with 15 bases between them. From germline, CDR1 is SGHTA and CDR2 FQGNSA. The CDR3 is made up of 16 amino acids. CDR3 protein: CASSPNRDLSNQPQHF. In DNA form, the CDR3 reads TGTGCCAGCAGCCCGAACAGGGACTTAAGCAATCAGCCCCAGCATTTT.

The CDR3 DNA is TGTGCCATCAGTGAGTCCTACAGTCTCTATGGCTACACCTTC. It translates to CAISESYSLYGYTF. The chain couples TRBV10-3 to TRBJ1-2; no firm D call. Trimming shortened V by 0 bases and J by 4 bases, and 9 bases separated the two germline ends. CDR3 length: 14 residues. Germline values: CDR1 ENHRY, CDR2 SYGVKD.

The chain carries TRBV4-1 and TRBJ2-3, with D perhaps matching TRBD1 (6 bases). The CDR3 length is 15 residues. Germline CDR1 and CDR2: MGHRA and YSYEKL. With 2 bases removed from V and 4 bases from J, the gap between germline ends came to 13 bases. In DNA form, the CDR3 reads TGCGCCAGCAGCCAAAACAGGGACCGGGCAGATACGCAGTATTTT. This translates into CASSQNRDRADTQYF.

The table lists this clonotype with a few counts. The rearrangement uses TRBV27 and TRBJ1-5; the D is unclear. The CDR3 has 14 residues. Per germline, CDR1 MNHEY and CDR2 SMNVEV (reference sequence). The V and J ends lost 2 bases and 5 bases respectively, with 10 bases between them. The CDR3 protein is CASSLIGIHQPQHF. CDR3 bases: TGTGCCAGCAGTTTAATCGGCATACATCAGCCCCAGCATTTT.

This clonotype was detected only a few times. V is TRBV12-3 or TRBV12-4 and J is TRBJ1-2; D uncertain. Trimming left V 3 bases short and J 8 bases short, with 13 bases between. The CDR3 contains 13 residues. CDR3 nucleotide sequence: TGTGCCAGCAGTTTCTGGGTCGAGGACGGCTACACCTTC. It codes for CASSFWVEDGYTF.

This chain joins TRBV5-4 and TRBJ1-2; D is unresolved. Deletions cut 2 bases from V and 4 bases from J, with 15 bases between. The CDR3 has 15 amino acids. The germline V gene encodes CDR1 SGHNT and CDR2 YYREEE (reference sequence). CDR3 nucleotide sequence: TGTGCCAGCAGCTTTTACCGCGGGCAATCCTATGGCTACACCTTC. It is translated as CASSFYRGQSYGYTF.

This chain uses TRBV27 with TRBJ2-7, with D possibly being TRBD1 (6 bases). Trimming pared 2 bases from V and 0 bases from J, leaving 8 bases between. CDR3 length: 14 amino acids. Germline V CDR1 and CDR2: MNHEY, SMNVEV (reference sequence). CDR3 protein: CASSLRGFSYEQYF. The CDR3 bases are TGTGCCAGCAGTTTAAGGGGGTTCTCCTACGAGCAGTACTTC.

The table lists this clonotype with a few counts. The chain has TRBV6-5 and TRBJ2-5, with TRBD2 matching over 13 bases. This CDR3 comprises 16 residues. Germline CDR1 is MNHEY and CDR2 is SVGAGI. After removal of 5 bases from V and 5 bases from J, the junction contained 8 bases not matched to a gene. This chain's CDR3 is CASSPRTSGGLETQYF. In DNA, the CDR3 is TGTGCCAGCAGTCCTCGGACTAGCGGGGGCCTGGAGACCCAGTACTTC.

For this clonotype: Relative to the germline gene, one junction end is altered; a read error may explain this. The chain couples TRBV5-5 to TRBJ1-1, with D unresolved. The CDR3 has 14 amino acids. The germline V gene has CDR1 SGHKS and CDR2 YYEKEE (reference sequence). The CDR3 region has the DNA TGTGCCAGCAGTTTGACTAAAGGATGGAGTGAAGCTTCCTTT. Translating it yields CASSLTKGWSEASF.

This clonotype was seen only a few times. V is TRBV7-6 and J is TRBJ2-1; the D gene is possibly TRBD2 (5 bases). Trimming left V 2 bases short and J 5 bases short, with 19 bases between. Per germline, CDR1 SGHVS and CDR2 FNYEAQ. The CDR3 totals 17 residues. CDR3 sequence reads: CASSLTLVSGRNNEQFF. Written as DNA, the CDR3 is TGTGCCAGCAGCTTAACTCTGGTGTCGGGGAGAAACAATGAGCAGTTCTTC.

V usage is TRBV20-1 and J usage is TRBJ1-3; D remains unclear. The germline CDR1 and CDR2 sequences are DFQATT and SNEGSKA (reference sequence). The length of the CDR3 is 17 residues. The V end was cut by 0 bases, the J end by 0 bases, with 15 bases between. CDR3 sequence (DNA): TGCAGTGCTAGAGATCGTAAGGTAGACCACTCTGGAAACACCATATATTTT. Translation gives CSARDRKVDHSGNTIYF.

The chain employs TRBV9 and TRBJ2-5; D could derive from TRBD1 or TRBD2 (6 bases each). CDR3 length: 15 amino acids. Germline V lookup: CDR1 SGDLS, CDR2 YYNGEE. Trimming cost V 1 base and J 3 bases, with 13 bases left between them. CDR3 bases: TGTGCCAGCAGCGTACAGGGGAGGCTGGAAGAGACCCAGTACTTC. This codes for CASSVQGRLEETQYF.

The gene calls are TRBV29-1 and TRBJ2-7; D not certain. V was cut by 5 bases and J by 0 bases, with 11 bases left in between. The germline gives CDR1 SQVTM, CDR2 ANQGSEA. The CDR3 runs 13 residues. The DNA for the CDR3 is TGCAGCGTTACACAAGACAACTCCTACGAGCAGTACTTC. It specifies CSVTQDNSYEQYF.